Included here is one T cell receptor (beta chain) sequence, with context. Its target is unknown. The assay was immunoSEQ multiplex PCR, and TCRdb's table has in-frame clones only and misses some. The data show millions of clones, 85% to 95% seen once. The data stem from a study of shared clonotypes between healthy human individuals. Overall study results and limits: It was the non-shared clonotypes that had lower generation probabilities than clonotypes shared by all four donors. In a handful of donors, about 5% of naive CD4 clonotypes appeared in common.

The germline V and J ends were trimmed by 8 bases and 5 bases, with 18 bases remaining between them. In germline, CDR1 is LNHDA, CDR2 SQIVND (reference sequence). This CDR3 region has 14 residues. This chain connects TRBV19 to TRBJ1-2; the D is unclear. The origin of this receptor is a man aged 18 to 30 in good health. Material for sequencing was naive CD4+ T cells sorted from blood. The subset was: CD45RA+ positively selected. As DNA, the CDR3 is TGTGCCAGTTCTAACAATGAGGCTTATTATGGCTACACCTTC. Encoded protein: CASSNNEAYYGYTF.